This is a list of T cell receptor beta chains from one sample in a study of T-cell memory formation after mild COVID-19. TCRdb analysed the 5' RACE reads with MiXCR anew, one entry per CDR3 protein. The top ten clones hold around 13% of a sample with hundreds of thousands of distinct CDR3 sequences, less than 25% of them seen once. The sample was PBMCs or a T cell subset sorted from them (not recorded which). The receptors originated from an adult woman who had mild COVID-19 (a few samples of this study predate the infection). Cell type and time point are not known. Each CDR3 is given with its conserved first and last residue. Each record gives: D gene, V gene, J gene, clone size, CDR3 protein, CDR3 DNA. D genes are given only for firm matches. Size is omitted from some rows. Given values are once, few, many or a class for expanded clones.

>TRBD2|TRBV6-2/TRBV6-3|TRBJ2-1|few
CASSYSSGGYNEQFF
TGTGCCAGCAGTTACTCGAGCGGGGGCTACAATGAGCAGTTCTTC
>.|TRBV5-1|TRBJ1-3|.
CASSLAGAAPGNTIYF
TGCGCCAGCAGCTTGGCCGGGGCTGCGCCTGGAAACACCATATATTTT
>.|TRBV7-9|TRBJ2-7|.
CASSSTGPGYEQYF
TGTGCCAGCAGCTCGACGGGACCTGGCTACGAGCAGTACTTC
>.|TRBV11-2|TRBJ2-1|.
CASSRRGGAGVSSYNEQFF
TGTGCCAGCAGCCGCAGGGGGGGAGCGGGAGTAAGTTCCTACAATGAGCAGTTCTTC
>.|TRBV4-2|TRBJ2-3|few
CASSQDREVVTERADTQYF
TGTGCCAGCAGCCAAGATAGGGAGGTCGTGACGGAGAGAGCAGATACGCAGTATTTT
>.|TRBV7-6|TRBJ2-5|.
CASSFSGRKQETQYF
TGTGCCAGCAGCTTCTCCGGGAGAAAACAAGAGACCCAGTACTTC
>.|TRBV7-8|TRBJ1-1|few
CASSLVGVRNTEAFF
TGTGCCAGCAGCTTAGTCGGGGTTCGTAACACTGAAGCTTTCTTT
>TRBD2|TRBV2|TRBJ2-1|once
CASSGTSGGTGFF
TGTGCCAGCAGTGGGACTAGCGGGGGCACCGGGTTCTTC
>.|TRBV12-3/TRBV12-4|TRBJ2-2|.
CASSLSEGHGELFF
TGTGCCAGCAGTTTGTCCGAGGGACACGGGGAGCTGTTTTTT
>.|TRBV18|TRBJ1-1|.
CASSPRGQNTEAFF
TGTGCCAGCTCACCAAGGGGACAGAACACTGAAGCTTTCTTT
>.|TRBV28|TRBJ2-1|.
CAYGEVDNEQFF
TGTGCCTACGGGGAGGTTGACAATGAGCAGTTCTTC
>TRBD1|TRBV20-1|TRBJ2-7|.
CSARPRTGNSYEQYF
TGCAGTGCTAGACCCAGGACAGGCAACTCCTACGAGCAGTACTTC
>.|TRBV9|TRBJ2-2|.
CASSIFEGDTGELFF
TGTGCCAGCAGCATATTCGAGGGTGACACCGGGGAGCTGTTTTTT
>TRBD1|TRBV4-3|TRBJ2-7|.
CASSQEVLQGASYEQYF
TGCGCCAGCAGCCAAGAGGTCCTCCAGGGGGCCTCCTACGAGCAGTACTTC
>TRBD2|TRBV5-1|TRBJ2-1|.
CASSRLAGGQDEQFF
TGCGCCAGCAGCCGGCTCGCGGGAGGGCAGGATGAGCAGTTCTTC
>.|TRBV9|TRBJ2-2|few
CASSAYNTGELFF
TGTGCCAGCAGCGCATACAACACCGGGGAGCTGTTTTTT
>.|TRBV3-1|TRBJ2-1|few
CASSQEAASSYNEQFF
TGTGCCAGCAGCCAAGAGGCAGCGAGCTCCTACAATGAGCAGTTCTTC
>TRBD2|TRBV24-1|TRBJ2-1|.
CATSDLPLTSGTRNEQFF
TGTGCCACCAGTGATTTGCCCCTGACTAGCGGGACTAGAAATGAGCAGTTCTTC
>.|TRBV12-3/TRBV12-4|TRBJ1-3|.
CASSLDGAGNTIYF
TGTGCCAGCAGCTTGGATGGGGCTGGAAACACCATATATTTT
>.|TRBV12-3/TRBV12-4|TRBJ1-2|.
CASSPIGRDGYTF
TGTGCCAGCAGCCCAATTGGGAGAGATGGCTACACCTTC
>.|TRBV12-3/TRBV12-4|TRBJ2-6|few
CASGPPGAGANVLTF
TGTGCCAGCGGACCTCCAGGGGCTGGGGCCAACGTCCTGACTTTC
>TRBD1|TRBV29-1|TRBJ1-2|.
CSVLGTEDYGYTF
TGCAGCGTTCTCGGGACAGAAGATTATGGCTACACCTTC
>.|TRBV7-3|TRBJ2-1|.
CASSLTAATVNNEQFF
TGTGCCAGCAGCCTCACGGCTGCGACAGTAAACAATGAGCAGTTCTTC
>.|TRBV6-2/TRBV6-3|TRBJ2-7|few
CASSYLGEQYF
TGTGCCAGCAGTTACTTGGGCGAGCAGTACTTC
>TRBD1|TRBV6-1|TRBJ2-1|few
CASSGDRVGNEQFF
TGTGCCAGCAGTGGGGACAGGGTAGGCAATGAGCAGTTCTTC
>.|TRBV5-1|TRBJ1-1|.
CASSLVGSFSGQRNTEAFF
TGCGCCAGCAGCTTGGTCGGGTCGTTTAGTGGACAGAGGAACACTGAAGCTTTCTTT
>.|TRBV7-2|TRBJ2-7|many
CASSLVNEAYEQYF
TGTGCCAGCAGCTTAGTAAACGAGGCCTACGAGCAGTACTTC
>TRBD2|TRBV12-3/TRBV12-4|TRBJ2-7|few
CASLNSGSRTYEQYF
TGTGCCAGCTTGAATAGCGGGAGTCGGACCTACGAGCAGTACTTC